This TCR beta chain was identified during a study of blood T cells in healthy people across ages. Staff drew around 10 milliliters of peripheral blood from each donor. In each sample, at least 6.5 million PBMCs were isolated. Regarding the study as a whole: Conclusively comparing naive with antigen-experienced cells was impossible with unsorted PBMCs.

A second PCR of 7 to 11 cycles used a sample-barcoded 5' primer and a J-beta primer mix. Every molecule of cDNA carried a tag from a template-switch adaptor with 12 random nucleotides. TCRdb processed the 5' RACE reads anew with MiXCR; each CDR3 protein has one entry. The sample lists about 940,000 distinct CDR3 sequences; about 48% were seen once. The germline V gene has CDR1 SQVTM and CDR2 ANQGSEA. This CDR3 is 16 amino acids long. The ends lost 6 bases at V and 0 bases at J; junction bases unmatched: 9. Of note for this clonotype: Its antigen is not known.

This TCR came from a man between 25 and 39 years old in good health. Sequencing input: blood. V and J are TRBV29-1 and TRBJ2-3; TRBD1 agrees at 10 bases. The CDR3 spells CSVDPPGQGSTDTQYF. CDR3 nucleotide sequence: TGCAGCGTCGACCCACCGGGACAGGGGAGCACAGATACGCAGTATTTT.